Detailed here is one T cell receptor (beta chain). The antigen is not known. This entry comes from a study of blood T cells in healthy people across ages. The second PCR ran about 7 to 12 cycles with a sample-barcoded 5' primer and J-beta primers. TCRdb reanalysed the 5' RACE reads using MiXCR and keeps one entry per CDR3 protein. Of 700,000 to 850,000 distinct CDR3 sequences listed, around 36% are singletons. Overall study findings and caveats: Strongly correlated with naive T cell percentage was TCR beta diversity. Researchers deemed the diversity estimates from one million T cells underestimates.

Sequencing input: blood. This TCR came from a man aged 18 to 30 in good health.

CDR3 bases: TGTGCCAGCAGCTTTCGGACGAGCTCTGGGGCCAACGTCCTGACTTTC. It yields the protein CASSFRTSSGANVLTF. The chain carries TRBV7-2 and TRBJ2-6; D is uncertain. Trimming took off 3 bases at V and 0 bases at J, with 9 bases between the two ends. The CDR3 totals 16 residues. CDR1 and CDR2 (germline): SGHTA, FQGNSA.